The 20 T cell receptor beta chains listed next were all sequenced from one sample in a study of cytomegalovirus exposure and HLA in healthy donors (dated by TCRdb to about 2017). Libraries were built with the immunoSEQ multiplex PCR assay. For the multiplex PCR, a mixture combining 60 forward primers for TCR Vbeta segments and 13 reverse primers for TCR Jbeta segments was used. TCRdb's version of the immuneACCESS table is confined to in-frame rearrangements and falls short of the full clone set. An unresolved V gene accounts for under half of the shortfall where checked; the remainder is of unknown origin. The sample table records 200,000 to 250,000 clones; over 75% of these occur just once. The ten largest clones take up 10% to 13% of the sample. Sequenced material: PBMCs. Receptors were obtained from a woman between 45 and 60 years old in good health and CMV-seropositive.

The chain has TRBV7-2 and TRBJ1-2; no definite D call. V lost 1 base to trimming and J lost 0 bases, with 9 bases between them. This CDR3 spans 15 amino acids. Germline assignment: CDR1 SGHTA and CDR2 FQGNSA. The CDR3 coding sequence is TGTGCCAGCAGCTTAGAGAGGGCAGCTAACTATGGCTACACCTTC. As protein: CASSLERAANYGYTF.

V is TRBV27 and J is TRBJ1-2; TRBD1 is a possible D gene (6 bases). The germline V gene has CDR1 MNHEY and CDR2 SMNVEV (reference sequence). Trimming cost V 1 base and J 7 bases, with 22 bases left between them. CDR3 length equals 17 residues. The CDR3 here is CASSLYFRDTKDGGYTF. DNA of the CDR3: TGTGCCAGCAGTTTATACTTCCGGGACACTAAGGACGGTGGCTACACCTTC.

This chain connects TRBV25-1 to TRBJ1-1; 9 nucleotides line up with TRBD1. The CDR3 is made up of 16 amino acids. Germline lookup yields CDR1 MGHDK and CDR2 SYGVNS. The V segment lost 2 bases and the J segment 1 base; nucleotides outside the gene matches: 5. The CDR3 protein is CASSEIGGQGNTEAFF. CDR3 DNA: TGTGCCAGCAGTGAAATCGGGGGACAGGGGAACACTGAAGCTTTCTTT.

The J gene is TRBJ2-4, the V gene TRBV7-2, with 8 bases matching TRBD1. CDR1 is SGHTA, CDR2 FQGNSA, per germline. The CDR3 contains 16 residues. V shed 5 bases and J 6 bases; nucleotides not matched to a gene: 12. The chain's CDR3 is CASSRGPGGAGNIQYF. CDR3 coding DNA: TGTGCCAGCAGCCGAGGGCCAGGGGGCGCCGGAAACATTCAGTACTTC.

V and J are TRBV7-9 and TRBJ2-3; TRBD1 aligns across 8 bases. CDR1 is SEHNR, CDR2 FQNEAQ, per germline (reference sequence). CDR3 size: 19 residues. The J segment lost 2 bases and the V segment lost 1 base, leaving 14 bases of the junction unmatched. CDR3 sequence reads: CASSLVLGHGTGYTDTQYF. CDR3 DNA sequence: TGTGCCAGCAGCTTAGTTTTAGGTCACGGGACAGGATACACAGATACGCAGTATTTT.

V is TRBV11-3 and J is TRBJ2-1, with no clear D. The germline CDR1 and CDR2 sequences are SGHNT and YENEEA. The ends were cut back, 5 bases at V and 7 bases at J, with 12 bases in the middle. The CDR3 is 13 residues long. In nucleotides, the CDR3 is TGTGCCAGCAGCCGAGGCCCGAGGAATGAGCAGTTCTTC. Its protein is CASSRGPRNEQFF.

The chain links TRBV29-1 to TRBJ2-5; 8 nucleotides match TRBD1. Per germline, CDR1 SQVTM and CDR2 ANQGSEA. CDR3 length: 12 amino acids. Trimming removed 7 bases from V and 4 bases from J; junction bases left unmatched: 5. The DNA of the CDR3 is TGCAGCGCAGTGACAGGGGCAGAGACCCAGTACTTC. It encodes CSAVTGAETQYF. The variable domain in full, with the rest retrieved from reference TRBV29-1 and TRBJ2-5, is SAVISQKPSRDICQRGTSLTIQCQVDSQVTMMFWYRQQPGQSLTLIATANQGSEATYESGFVIDKFPISRPNLTFSTLTVSNMSPEDSSIYLCSAVTGAETQYFGPGTRLLVL.

V usage is TRBV15 and J usage is TRBJ1-3; D gene uncertain. V shed 11 bases and J shed 4 bases, with 12 bases lying between them. The CDR3 runs 12 residues. The germline V gene encodes CDR1 LNHNV and CDR2 YYDKDF (reference sequence). DNA of the CDR3: TGTGCCTTATCCACCCAGGGAAACACCATATATTTT. Translated: CALSTQGNTIYF.

The chain uses TRBV18 and TRBJ2-5; no reliable D call. This CDR3 contains 13 residues. V gave up 3 bases and J gave up 7 bases, with 12 bases separating them. Germline V CDR1 and CDR2: KGHSH, LQKENI. The CDR3 loop is CASSPEFGGTQYF. The CDR3 DNA sequence: TGTGCCAGCTCACCGGAGTTTGGCGGGACCCAGTACTTC.

The chain uses TRBV7-9 and TRBJ2-5, with D perhaps matching TRBD1 (6 bases). Trimming took 5 bases from V and 4 from J, leaving 14 bases between them. The CDR3 consists of 14 residues. Germline V gene lookup returns CDR1 SEHNR and CDR2 FQNEAQ (reference sequence). For the CDR3, the DNA is TGTGCCAGCAGCGATGAAACAGGGATAGAGACCCAGTACTTC. Protein product: CASSDETGIETQYF. The full variable domain, completed using reference TRBV7-9 and TRBJ2-5, is DTGVSQNPRHKITKRGQNVTFRCDPISEHNRLYWYRQTLGQGPEFLTYFQNEAQLEKSRLLSDRFSAERPKGSFSTLEIQRTEQGDSAMYLCASSDETGIETQYFGPGTRLLVL.

The chain combines TRBV4-2 with TRBJ1-3; D not resolved. With 5 bases removed from V and 6 bases from J, the gap between germline ends came to 11 bases. The CDR3 sequence is 13 residues long. CDR1 LGHNA and CDR2 YNFKEQ come from the germline V gene. The CDR3 region has the DNA TGTGCCAGCAGCGAGCATGAAGAAAACACCATATATTTT. Translation gives CASSEHEENTIYF.

This clone has a handful of counts. The V call is TRBV5-1, the J call TRBJ1-6; TRBD1 is a possible D gene (5 bases). CDR1 and CDR2 (germline): SGHRS, YFSETQ. V dropped 0 bases and J dropped 7 bases, with 14 bases sitting between them. This CDR3 is 16 amino acids long. DNA for the CDR3: TGCGCCAGCAGCTTGGCCGGGAGGGAGGGGAATTCACCCCTCCACTTT. Its translation is CASSLAGREGNSPLHF.

The J gene is TRBJ2-7, the V gene TRBV10-2; a weak D match, TRBD2 (6 bases). V lost 8 bases and J lost 2, with 13 bases in between. Germline lookup yields CDR1 WSHSY and CDR2 SAAADI. This CDR3 has 13 amino acids. In nucleotides, the CDR3 is TGCGCCAGCGTTAACGGGGGAACCTACGAGCAGTACTTC. Protein product: CASVNGGTYEQYF.

V and J are TRBV5-1 and TRBJ2-5; TRBD1 agrees at 7 bases. The J call may not be correct, given that the DNA end is closer to TRBJ2-7. Germline-derived CDR1 and CDR2 are SGHRS and YFSETQ. The CDR3 covers 16 residues. CDR3 nucleotide sequence: TGCGCCAGCAGCTTGAGTCCGACAGGGCGGGCCTCCGAGCAGTACTTC. Protein sequence: CASSLSPTGRASEQYF.

The V gene is TRBV19, the J gene TRBJ1-2; D gene ambiguous. This CDR3 has 14 amino acids. Trimming shortened V by 4 bases and J by 2 bases, and 11 bases separated the two germline ends. Germline CDR1 is LNHDA and CDR2 is SQIVND (reference sequence). The CDR3 DNA reads TGTGCCAGTAGTACAGCGACGGGGAACTATGGCTACACCTTC. Translating it yields CASSTATGNYGYTF.

J is TRBJ1-1 and V is TRBV28; tentative D call: TRBD1 (6 bases). V lost 5 bases and J lost 2, with 15 bases in between. Looked up from germline, CDR1 is MDHEN and CDR2 is SYDVKM. The CDR3 loop spans 15 amino acids. Written as DNA, the CDR3 is TGTGCCAGCAGTCCCCGTCGGACAGCCAACACTGAAGCTTTCTTT. Amino acids: CASSPRRTANTEAFF. Using reference TRBV28 and TRBJ1-1 for the parts outside the CDR3, the full variable domain is DVKVTQSSRYLVKRTGEKVFLECVQDMDHENMFWYRQDPGLGLRLIYFSYDVKMKEKGDIPEGYSVSREKKERFSLILESASTNQTSMYLCASSPRRTANTEAFFGQGTRLTVV.

The V and J genes are TRBV18 and TRBJ2-3; D remains unclear. Germline CDR1 KGHSH, CDR2 LQKENI. The CDR3 length is 14 residues. The V and J ends lost 3 bases and 2 bases respectively, with 9 bases between them. In DNA form, the CDR3 reads TGTGCCAGCTCACCGGTATCTAACACAGATACGCAGTATTTT. Translating gives CASSPVSNTDTQYF.

This chain connects TRBV9 to TRBJ1-2; D possibly corresponds to TRBD1 (6 bases). In germline, CDR1 is SGDLS, CDR2 YYNGEE. CDR3 length equals 15 residues. Trimming removed 3 bases from V and 1 base from J, with 13 bases in between. The CDR3 spells CASSGLGQVNYGYTF. CDR3 bases: TGTGCCAGCAGCGGACTGGGACAAGTTAACTATGGCTACACCTTC. The variable domain in full, completed from reference TRBV9 and TRBJ1-2, reads DSGVTQTPKHLITATGQRVTLRCSPRSGDLSVYWYQQSLDQGLQFLIQYYNGEERAKGNILERFSAQQFPDLHSELNLSSLELGDSALYFCASSGLGQVNYGYTFGSGTRLTVV.

In DNA form, the CDR3 reads TGTGCGAACCGGGACAGGCTTAATGAAAAACTGTTTTTT. This encodes CANRDRLNEKLFF. The rearrangement links TRBV30 to TRBJ1-4; 8 bases fit TRBD1. CDR1 and CDR2 from the germline V gene are GTSNPN and SVGIG (reference sequence). The CDR3 loop spans 13 amino acids.

The chain recombines TRBV6-5 with TRBJ2-5, with D maybe TRBD1 (6 bases). The CDR3 sequence is 13 residues long. CDR1 MNHEY and CDR2 SVGAGI come from the germline V gene. The germline V and J ends were trimmed by 5 bases and 3 bases, with 10 bases remaining between them. The CDR3 reads CASSRDKEETQYF. The CDR3 DNA reads TGTGCCAGCAGTCGGGACAAAGAAGAGACCCAGTACTTC.